This is a list of T cell receptor beta chains from one sample in a study of blood T cell repertoires in COVID-19. Using immunoSEQ multiplex PCR, the repertoire was profiled, and TCRdb retains in-frame clones only, with some absent. The top ten hold about 1.5% of the sample, which has 130,000 to 150,000 clones, about 92% seen once. The sequenced sample consisted of peripheral blood. The receptors were sampled from a human donor in a cohort sampled during active COVID-19. The CDR3 runs from the conserved cysteine through the conserved F or W. Each record gives: D gene, clone size, V gene, J gene, CDR3 protein, CDR3 DNA. A D gene is named only where the DNA matches it firmly. Size tells how often a clone was seen (once, few, many) or the class of an expanded clone, and some rows leave it out.

d_gene: -; abundance: once; v_gene: TRBV5-6; j_gene: TRBJ2-5; CDR3aa: CASSSRPSMGTQYF; CDR3nt: TGTGCCAGCAGTTCTAGGCCATCGATGGGGACCCAGTACTTC
d_gene: TRBD2; abundance: -; v_gene: TRBV19; j_gene: TRBJ2-1; CDR3aa: CASSITGGYNEQFF; CDR3nt: TGTGCCAGTAGTATCACGGGGGGATACAATGAGCAGTTCTTC
d_gene: TRBD2; abundance: -; v_gene: TRBV7-9; j_gene: TRBJ2-1; CDR3aa: CASSLGGTNSPNEQFF; CDR3nt: TGTGCCAGCAGCTTAGGTGGGACTAATTCGCCCAATGAGCAGTTCTTC
d_gene: -; abundance: -; v_gene: TRBV2; j_gene: TRBJ1-2; CDR3aa: CASSERYWTPYGYTF; CDR3nt: TGTGCCAGCAGTGAAAGGTATTGGACTCCCTATGGCTACACCTTC
d_gene: -; abundance: few; v_gene: TRBV7-6; j_gene: TRBJ1-6; CDR3aa: CASSLWESESSYNSPLHF; CDR3nt: TGTGCCAGCAGCTTATGGGAGTCAGAAAGCTCCTATAATTCACCCCTCCACTTT
d_gene: -; abundance: -; v_gene: TRBV4-1; j_gene: TRBJ2-1; CDR3aa: CASSQTLTRHQTYNEQFF; CDR3nt: TGCGCCAGCAGCCAGACCTTGACACGTCACCAGACCTACAATGAGCAGTTCTTC
d_gene: TRBD1; abundance: -; v_gene: TRBV5-6; j_gene: TRBJ2-7; CDR3aa: CASSFYRGSYEQYF; CDR3nt: TGTGCCAGCAGCTTTTACAGGGGCTCCTACGAGCAGTACTTC
d_gene: TRBD1; abundance: -; v_gene: TRBV7-2; j_gene: TRBJ1-5; CDR3aa: CASSPGTGGDQPQHF; CDR3nt: TGTGCCAGCAGCCCAGGGACAGGGGGCGACCAGCCCCAGCATTTT
d_gene: TRBD2; abundance: few; v_gene: TRBV18; j_gene: TRBJ2-2; CDR3aa: CASSPAGGGTGELFF; CDR3nt: TGTGCCAGCTCGCCCGCGGGGGGCGGAACCGGGGAGCTGTTTTTT
d_gene: TRBD2; abundance: once; v_gene: TRBV27; j_gene: TRBJ2-2; CDR3aa: CASSRSGGWNTGELFF; CDR3nt: TGTGCCAGCAGTAGAAGCGGGGGCTGGAACACCGGGGAGCTGTTTTTT
d_gene: -; abundance: once; v_gene: TRBV5-1; j_gene: TRBJ2-5; CDR3aa: CASSLVPDQETQYF; CDR3nt: TGCGCCAGCAGCTTGGTGCCAGATCAAGAGACCCAGTACTTC
d_gene: -; abundance: -; v_gene: TRBV27; j_gene: TRBJ2-1; CDR3aa: CASSLSSIAWEQFF; CDR3nt: TGTGCCAGCAGTTTATCTTCTATAGCGTGGGAGCAGTTCTTC
d_gene: -; abundance: -; v_gene: TRBV4-2; j_gene: TRBJ2-7; CDR3aa: CASSQGFGRGDEQYF; CDR3nt: TGTGCCAGCAGCCAAGGTTTTGGCAGGGGGGACGAGCAGTACTTC
d_gene: -; abundance: -; v_gene: TRBV14; j_gene: TRBJ2-1; CDR3aa: CASSQVTVYNEQFF; CDR3nt: TGTGCCAGCAGCCAAGTGACTGTTTACAATGAGCAGTTCTTC
d_gene: -; abundance: -; v_gene: TRBV6-4; j_gene: TRBJ2-2; CDR3aa: CASSDSISRGDTGELFF; CDR3nt: TGTGCCAGCAGTGACTCGATTAGCAGGGGGGACACCGGGGAGCTGTTTTTT
d_gene: -; abundance: -; v_gene: TRBV6-1; j_gene: TRBJ1-6; CDR3aa: CASSDFRGSHSPLHF; CDR3nt: TGTGCCAGCAGTGATTTTCGGGGAAGTCATTCACCCCTCCACTTT
d_gene: TRBD1; abundance: few; v_gene: TRBV12-3/TRBV12-4; j_gene: TRBJ1-2; CDR3aa: CASNPGGASYTF; CDR3nt: TGTGCCAGCAACCCAGGGGGCGCGAGCTACACCTTC
d_gene: TRBD2; abundance: -; v_gene: TRBV30; j_gene: TRBJ2-1; CDR3aa: CAWSHGLAGARYNEQFF; CDR3nt: TGTGCCTGGAGTCACGGACTAGCGGGGGCCCGCTACAATGAGCAGTTCTTC
d_gene: -; abundance: once; v_gene: TRBV3-1/TRBV3-2; j_gene: TRBJ1-2; CDR3aa: CASRQALGGYTF; CDR3nt: TGTGCCAGCAGGCAAGCTCTCGGTGGCTACACCTTC